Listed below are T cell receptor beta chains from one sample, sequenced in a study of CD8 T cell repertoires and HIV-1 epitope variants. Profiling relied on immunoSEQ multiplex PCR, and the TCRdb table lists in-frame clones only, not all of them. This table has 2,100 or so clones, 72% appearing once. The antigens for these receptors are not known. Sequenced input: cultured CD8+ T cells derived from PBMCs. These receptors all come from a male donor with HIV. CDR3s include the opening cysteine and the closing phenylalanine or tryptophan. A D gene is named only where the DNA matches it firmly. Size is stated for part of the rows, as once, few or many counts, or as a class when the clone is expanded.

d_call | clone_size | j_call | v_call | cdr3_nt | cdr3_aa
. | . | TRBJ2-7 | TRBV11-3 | TGTGCCAGCAGGTCTTGGAGCCCGAGCTCCTACGAGCAGTACTTC | CASRSWSPSSYEQYF
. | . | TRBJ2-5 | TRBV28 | TGTGCCAGCAGCCCCCGCCCCCTGCCAGGCCAAGAGACCCAGTACTTC | CASSPRPLPGQETQYF
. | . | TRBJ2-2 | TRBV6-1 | TGTGCCAGCAGTGAACTGATATCGAACACCGGGGAGCTGTTTTTT | CASSELISNTGELFF
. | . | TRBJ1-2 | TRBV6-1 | TGTGCCAGCAGTGAAGCGGTCAGCCCTTATGGCTACACCTTC | CASSEAVSPYGYTF
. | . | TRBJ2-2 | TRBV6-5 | TGTGCCAGCAGGGAGACAGGGAGGGCCGGGGAGCTGTTTTTT | CASRETGRAGELFF
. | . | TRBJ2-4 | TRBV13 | TGTGCCAGCAGCTTGCAGGGGGGAGCCAAAAACATTCAGTACTTC | CASSLQGGAKNIQYF
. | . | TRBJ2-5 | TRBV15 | TGTGCCACCAGCAGAGATCGTTTTTGGGAGACCCAGTACTTC | CATSRDRFWETQYF
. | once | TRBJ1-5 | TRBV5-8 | TGTGCCAGCAGCTTGGGACAACACAGCAATCAGCCCCAGCATTTT | CASSLGQHSNQPQHF
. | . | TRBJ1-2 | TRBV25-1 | TGTGCCAGCAGTGAATTGGGCAGTTTCTATGGCTACACCTTC | CASSELGSFYGYTF
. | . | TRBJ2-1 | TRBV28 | TGTGCCAGCAGTTTCGTAGCGAGTTCCTACAATGAGCAGTTCTTC | CASSFVASSYNEQFF
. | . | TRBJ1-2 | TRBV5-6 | TGTGCCAGCAGCCCCGGGGGTGGCCGGGATAGTAGTGGCTACACCTTC | CASSPGGGRDSSGYTF
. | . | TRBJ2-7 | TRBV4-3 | TGCGCCAGCAGCCAAGCTGGGGGAGGGGGCTACGAGCAGTACTTC | CASSQAGGGGYEQYF
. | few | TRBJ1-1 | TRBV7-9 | TGTGCCAGCAGCCCCCGGGGGATGGGGGCATCGAGAACTGAAGCTTTCTTT | CASSPRGMGASRTEAFF
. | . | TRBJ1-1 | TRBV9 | TGTGCCAGCAGCGTAAGGGGGGACGACACTGAAGCTTTCTTT | CASSVRGDDTEAFF
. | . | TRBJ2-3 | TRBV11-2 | TGTGCCAGCAGCTTAGATACCAGGCTAGATACGCAGTATTTT | CASSLDTRLDTQYF
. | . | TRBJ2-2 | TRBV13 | TGTGCCAGCAGCTTAGGAGGGGCGCGGTCCGGGGAGCTGTTTTTT | CASSLGGARSGELFF
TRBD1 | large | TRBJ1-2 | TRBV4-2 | TGTGCCAGCAGCCTAGGGGACAGCGGGAGGGGTGGCTACACCTTC | CASSLGDSGRGGYTF
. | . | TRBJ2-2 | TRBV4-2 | TGTGCCAGCAGCTTAGCCAGGAAAACCGGGGAGCTGTTTTTT | CASSLARKTGELFF
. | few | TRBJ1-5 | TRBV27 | TGTGCCAGCAGTTTACAAGAGAGTCAGCCCCAGCATTTT | CASSLQESQPQHF
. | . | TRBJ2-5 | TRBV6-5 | TGTGCCAGCAGTTACTCGGGAGATCCAGAGACCCAGTACTTC | CASSYSGDPETQYF
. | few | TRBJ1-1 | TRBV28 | TGTGCCAGCAGTTTATCAGTGAACACTGAAGCTTTCTTT | CASSLSVNTEAFF
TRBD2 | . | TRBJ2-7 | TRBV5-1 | TGCGCCAGCGGCCTAGCGGGAGGGCCTGAGGAGCAGTACTTC | CASGLAGGPEEQYF
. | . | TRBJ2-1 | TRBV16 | TGTGCCAGCAGCCAATTTGATAGCGGCAATGAGCAGTTCTTC | CASSQFDSGNEQFF
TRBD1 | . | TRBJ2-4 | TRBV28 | TGTGCCAGCGCGTCCGGGACAGGGGATAAAAACATTCAGTACTTC | CASASGTGDKNIQYF
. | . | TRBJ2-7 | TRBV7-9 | TGTGCCGTGGATCGGGTCTCCTACGAGCAGTACTTC | CAVDRVSYEQYF
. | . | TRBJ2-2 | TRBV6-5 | TGTGCCAGCAGTTACTACAGTACCGGGGAGCTGTTTTTT | CASSYYSTGELFF
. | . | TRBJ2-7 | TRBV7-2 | TGTGCCAGCAGCTTACCGGGGCTGTCCTACGAGCAGTACTTC | CASSLPGLSYEQYF
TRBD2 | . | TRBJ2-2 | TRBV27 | TGTGCCAGCAGTTTTGGGCTAGCGGTTCTCGGCAACACCGGGGAGCTGTTTTTT | CASSFGLAVLGNTGELFF
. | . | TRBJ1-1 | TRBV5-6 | TGTGCCAGCAGGGAGCAAGGGGGTACTGAAGCTTTCTTT | CASREQGGTEAFF
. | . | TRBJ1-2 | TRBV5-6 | TGTGCCAGCAGCGCGGGTACTTATGGCTACACCTTC | CASSAGTYGYTF
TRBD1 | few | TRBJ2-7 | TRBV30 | TGTGCCTGGAGTACCGGGACAGGGGCGAACGAGCAGTACTTC | CAWSTGTGANEQYF
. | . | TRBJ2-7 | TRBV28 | TGTGCCAGCAGTTCAGGGCTGTCGGATTACGAGCAGTACTTC | CASSSGLSDYEQYF
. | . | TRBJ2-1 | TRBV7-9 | TGTGCCAGCAGCTTGGACGGCTACAATGAGCAGTTCTTC | CASSLDGYNEQFF
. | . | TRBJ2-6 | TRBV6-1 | TGTGCCAGCACTCCCGTCTCTGGGGCCAACGTCCTGACTTTC | CASTPVSGANVLTF
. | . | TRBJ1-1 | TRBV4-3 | TGCGCCAGCAGCCAAGAAGAAGGAGATCACGGACCAAACACTGAAGCTTTCTTT | CASSQEEGDHGPNTEAFF
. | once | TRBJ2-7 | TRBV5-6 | TGTGCCAGCAGCCTGACAGGTTCCGCCTACGAGCAGTACTTC | CASSLTGSAYEQYF
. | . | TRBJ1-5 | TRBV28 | TGTGCCAGCGGGTACCCGGATAGCAATCAGCCCCAGCATTTT | CASGYPDSNQPQHF
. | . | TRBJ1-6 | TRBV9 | TGTGCCAGCAGCGTCGGTACTAGCGGGTATAATTCACCCCTCCACTTT | CASSVGTSGYNSPLHF
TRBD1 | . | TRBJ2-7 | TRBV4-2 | TGTGCCAGCAGCCAAACAGGGGTCAACGAGCAGTACTTC | CASSQTGVNEQYF
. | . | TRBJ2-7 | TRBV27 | TGTGCCAGCAGTCTATCCTATGGGGGGGCCAGCTCCTACGAGCAGTACTTC | CASSLSYGGASSYEQYF
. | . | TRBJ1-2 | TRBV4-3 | TGCGCCAGCAGCCAAGAGGTCGGGCAGGGGTTGTACTATGGCTACACCTTC | CASSQEVGQGLYYGYTF
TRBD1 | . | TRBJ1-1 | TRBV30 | TGTGCCTGGAGTATAGGACAGGCGAGTGAAGCTTTCTTT | CAWSIGQASEAFF
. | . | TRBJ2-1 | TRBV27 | TGTGCCAGCAGTTTAGGTTGGAGCTCCTACAATGAGCAGTTCTTC | CASSLGWSSYNEQFF
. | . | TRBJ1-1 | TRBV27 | TGTGCCAGCATCCGAGGGGGGGGCACTGAAGCTTTCTTT | CASIRGGGTEAFF
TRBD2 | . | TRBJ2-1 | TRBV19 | TGTGCCAGTACGCAGGTGCCTCCGGGGGGGGAGCAGTTCTTC | CASTQVPPGGEQFF
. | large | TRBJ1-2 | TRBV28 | TGTGCCAGCAGTCTCATGCCCCTGGACTATAACTATGGCTACACCTTC | CASSLMPLDYNYGYTF
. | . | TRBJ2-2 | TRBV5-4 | TGTGCCAGCAGCTTGGCCACGGGGACCGGGGAGCTGTTTTTT | CASSLATGTGELFF
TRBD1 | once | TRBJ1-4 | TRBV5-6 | TGTGCCAGCAGCTCCCGGGACCCGGAACGGGACAGCGGGTGGGAAAAACTGTTTTTT | CASSSRDPERDSGWEKLFF
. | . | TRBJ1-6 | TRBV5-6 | TGTGCCAGCAGCTGGGTTGGGCAGGATAATTCACCCCTCCACTTT | CASSWVGQDNSPLHF
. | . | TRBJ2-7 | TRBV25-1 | TGTGCCAGCAGTGAGGGGGACGGACGATACGAGCAGTACTTC | CASSEGDGRYEQYF
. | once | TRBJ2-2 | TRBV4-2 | TGTGCCAGCAGCCAAGCCGGGACAACCGGGGAGCTGTTTTTT | CASSQAGTTGELFF
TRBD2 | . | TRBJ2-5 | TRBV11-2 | TGTGCCAGCAGCTTACACGGGAGGGAGACCCAGTACTTC | CASSLHGRETQYF
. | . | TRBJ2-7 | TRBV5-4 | TGTGCCAGCAGCTATTACTACGAGCAGTACTTC | CASSYYYEQYF
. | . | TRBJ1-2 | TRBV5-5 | TGTGCCAGCAGCCCTGGAGACTCCGGGAACTATGGCTACACCTTC | CASSPGDSGNYGYTF
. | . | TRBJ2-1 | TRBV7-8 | TGTGCCAGCAGCTTAGATAGCTCCTACAATGAGCAGTTCTTC | CASSLDSSYNEQFF